This T cell receptor (beta chain) derives from a study of identical twins. Study conclusions and caveats: A lower insertion count was a feature of abundant cord blood beta clonotypes, with no such feature in memory repertoires. Out-of-frame beta sequences exhibited a weaker degree of excess twin sharing.

A single count supports this clonotype. The antigen is undetermined. This CDR3 contains 15 residues. The trim removed 6 bases at V and 1 base at J, leaving 8 bases unmatched. Germline CDR1 is MNHEY and CDR2 is SVGEGT. TCRdb used MiXCR to reprocess the 5' RACE reads, holding one entry per CDR3 protein. The sample yields 1.5 million to 2 million distinct CDR3 sequences, roughly 35% seen once. This receptor was taken from a newborn girl in good health. This chain links TRBV6-2 or TRBV6-3 with TRBJ1-1; 7 nucleotides agree with TRBD1. Sample: cord blood. CDR3 sequence: CASSPGQVGNTEAFF. CDR3 in DNA: TGTGCCAGCAGCCCCGGACAGGTGGGGAACACTGAAGCTTTCTTT.